This T cell receptor beta chain was documented in a study of CD8+ T cells in alopecia areata. Treatment reported: oral pan-JAK inhibitor, 5-10 mg twice daily. cDNA prepared by RNA extraction and subsequent reverse transcription served as the template for sequencing. Produced via immunoSEQ multiplex PCR; TCRdb's table is partial and in-frame only. In the table there are about 270,000 clones, around 64% of which are singletons. With 0 bases removed from V and 2 bases from J, the gap between germline ends came to 7 bases. The CDR3 is made up of 14 amino acids. Germline CDR1 reads SGHVS; CDR2 reads FNYEAQ.

The sequence was obtained from a human donor with alopecia areata. The V call is TRBV7-6, the J call TRBJ1-2; no clear D gene. The sequenced sample was CD4+ T cells sorted from blood, obtained around week 52, from a patient treated with tofacitinib. The CDR3 DNA reads TGTGCCAGCAGCTTAGCTGCAGGAAACTATGGCTACACCTTC. Protein sequence: CASSLAAGNYGYTF.